Listed here are 11 T cell receptor beta chains from one sample, sequenced in a study of blood T cell repertoires in COVID-19. The protocol was immunoSEQ multiplex PCR, while the TCRdb copy is restricted to in-frame clones and leaves out a portion. The data hold hundreds of thousands of clones, with around four fifths observed a single time. Sequences were obtained from peripheral blood. These receptors originate from a woman in her fifties or sixties with active or convalescent COVID-19.

The CDR3 region has the DNA TGTGCCAGCAGTGAAGGGGCAGGGGGTGTGAACACTGAAGCTTTCTTT. Translation: CASSEGAGGVNTEAFF. J is TRBJ1-1 and V is TRBV2; 7 bases are shared with TRBD1. CDR1 is SNHLY, CDR2 FYNNEI, per germline. This CDR3 has 16 residues. With V trimmed by 1 base and J by 0 bases, 5 bases remained unmatched.

This rearrangement joins TRBV3-1 (or the pseudogene TRBV3-2) to TRBJ1-2; the D gene is possibly TRBD1 (5 bases). Per the germline V gene, CDR1 is LGHDT and CDR2 is YNNKEL (reference sequence). Deletions cut 2 bases from V and 0 bases from J, with 10 bases between. The CDR3 covers 15 residues. The CDR3 region is CASSQLGQTNYGYTF. The DNA of the CDR3 is TGTGCCAGCAGCCAATTGGGGCAGACTAACTATGGCTACACCTTC.

This chain connects TRBV5-1 to TRBJ1-5; 7 bases agree with TRBD1. CDR3 length equals 15 residues. V was pared by 0 bases and J by 11 bases, with 11 bases of the junction left unmatched. Germline V gene data show CDR1 as SGHRS and CDR2 as YFSETQ. The CDR3: CASSLEGGQVWAQHF. CDR3 coding DNA: TGCGCCAGCAGCTTGGAAGGAGGACAGGTGTGGGCCCAGCATTTT.

The chain recombines TRBV27 with TRBJ1-6; D is unresolved. V lost 0 bases and J 1 base, leaving 10 bases between the germline ends. The germline gives CDR1 MNHEY, CDR2 SMNVEV (reference sequence). CDR3 length: 17 amino acids. The CDR3: CASSLSSEQSYNSPLHF. In nucleotides, the CDR3 is TGTGCCAGCAGTTTATCCTCGGAGCAATCCTATAATTCACCCCTCCACTTT.

This clone appeared a few times. The V and J genes are TRBV7-9 and TRBJ1-5; TRBD1 matches 7 bases. The junction had 7 bases not matched to a gene; V was cut back by 6 bases and J by 2 bases. Germline loops: CDR1 SEHNR, CDR2 FQNEAQ (reference sequence). CDR3 length: 15 residues. CDR3 residues: CASSFDRAGNQPQHF. The DNA for the CDR3 is TGTGCCAGCAGTTTCGACAGGGCGGGCAATCAGCCCCAGCATTTT.

V is TRBV5-8 and J is TRBJ1-1; no definite D call. The CDR3 has 13 residues. Germline loops: CDR1 SGHTS, CDR2 YDEGEE. Trimming removed 1 base from V and 5 bases from J, with 9 bases in between. The CDR3: CASSLNRGTEAFF. The CDR3 DNA reads TGTGCCAGCAGCTTGAATCGAGGGACTGAAGCTTTCTTT.

The V gene is TRBV11-1, the J gene TRBJ2-1; 14 nucleotides align to TRBD2. V dropped 1 base and J dropped 12; count of bases not matched to a gene: 8. CDR3 length equals 16 residues. Germline loops: CDR1 SGHAT, CDR2 FQDESV (reference sequence). CDR3 sequence reads: CASSLGGLAGVAGQFF. The CDR3 bases are TGTGCCAGCAGCTTAGGGGGACTAGCGGGGGTAGCAGGGCAGTTCTTC.

V and J are TRBV19 and TRBJ2-1, with D possibly matching TRBD2 (6 bases). CDR1 is LNHDA, CDR2 SQIVND, per germline (reference sequence). V lost 6 bases, J lost 3 bases, and 21 bases lay in between. This CDR3 has 17 residues. CDR3 protein: CASRPNLGGGFYNEQFF. Written as DNA, the CDR3 is TGTGCCAGTAGGCCAAACTTGGGGGGAGGATTCTACAATGAGCAGTTCTTC.

V gene TRBV7-9 combines with J gene TRBJ1-6; 8 bases are a match to TRBD1. V shed 5 bases and J 7 bases; nucleotides not matched to a gene: 16. This CDR3 spans 18 amino acids. The germline CDR1 and CDR2 sequences are SEHNR and FQNEAQ (reference sequence). CDR3 DNA: TGTGCCAGCAGCACGGGACAGGAGGCCTCGCTACCCAATTCACCCCTCCACTTT. Translating gives CASSTGQEASLPNSPLHF.

This sequence joins TRBV7-9 and TRBJ1-2; 12 nucleotides align to TRBD1. This CDR3 has 12 residues. J gave up 12 bases and V 3 bases, and 2 bases lay outside the gene matches. Per the germline V gene, CDR1 is SEHNR and CDR2 is FQNEAQ (reference sequence). The CDR3 loop is CASSLGQGADTF. Here the CDR3 DNA reads TGTGCCAGCAGCTTGGGACAGGGGGCAGACACCTTC. Supplemented by reference TRBV7-9 and TRBJ1-2, the full variable domain reads DTGVSQNPRHKITKRGQNVTFRCDPISEHNRLYWYRQTLGQGPEFLTYFQNEAQLEKSRLLSDRFSAERPKGSFSTLEIQRTEQGDSAMYLCASSLGQGADTFGSGTRLTVV.

V gene TRBV19 combines with J gene TRBJ2-1; 10 bases map to TRBD2. The CDR3 spans 16 residues. Trimming at V came to 4 bases and at J to 4 bases, leaving 7 bases not matched to a gene. Germline CDR1 and CDR2: LNHDA and SQIVND (reference sequence). DNA for the CDR3: TGTGCCAGTAGTACATCGGGACTAGCGACTTACAATGAGCAGTTCTTC. As protein: CASSTSGLATYNEQFF.